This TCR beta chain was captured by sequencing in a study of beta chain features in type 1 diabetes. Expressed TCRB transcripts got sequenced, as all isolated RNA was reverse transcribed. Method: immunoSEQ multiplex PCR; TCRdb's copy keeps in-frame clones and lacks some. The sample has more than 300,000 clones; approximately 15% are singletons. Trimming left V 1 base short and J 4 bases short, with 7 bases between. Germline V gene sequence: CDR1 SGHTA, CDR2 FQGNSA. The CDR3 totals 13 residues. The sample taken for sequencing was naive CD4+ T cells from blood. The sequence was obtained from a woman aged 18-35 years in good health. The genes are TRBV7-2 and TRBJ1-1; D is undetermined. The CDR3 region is CASSLGRATEAFF. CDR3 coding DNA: TGTGCCAGCAGCTTAGGGCGGGCCACTGAAGCTTTCTTT.